One and the same sample provided the 5 T cell receptor beta chains below, sequenced in a study of T-cell memory formation after mild COVID-19. From the 5' RACE reads, TCRdb called clonotypes with MiXCR, one entry per CDR3 protein. The data show about 200,000 distinct CDR3 sequences, with around 9.5% seen just once and roughly 3.5% held by the top ten. Sequenced: PBMCs or a T cell subset sorted from them (not recorded which). The origin of the receptors is a young man who had mild COVID-19 (a few samples of this study predate the infection). Cell type and time point are not known.

The chain couples TRBV7-2 to TRBJ1-3; D is perhaps TRBD1 (6 bases). The CDR3 contains 14 residues. Trimming cost V 5 bases and J 2 bases, with 10 bases left between them. Germline assignment: CDR1 SGHTA and CDR2 FQGNSA. CDR3 loop: CASSRDRTGNTIYF. DNA of the CDR3: TGTGCCAGCAGCCGTGACAGGACTGGAAACACCATATATTTT.

The chain employs TRBV7-2 and TRBJ1-4, with TRBD1 identical over 7 bases. Per the germline V gene, CDR1 is SGHTA and CDR2 is FQGNSA. With 5 bases clipped from V and 0 bases from J, the junction kept 3 bases outside the gene matches. This CDR3 region has 15 residues. CDR3 loop: CASSPGQTTNEKLFF. CDR3 bases: TGTGCCAGCAGCCCGGGACAGACAACTAATGAAAAACTGTTTTTT.

This clonotype was observed many times. The V call is TRBV7-2, the J call TRBJ2-1; D is possibly TRBD1 or TRBD2 (5 bases each). Germline V gene lookup returns CDR1 SGHTA and CDR2 FQGNSA. Trimming removed 4 bases from V and 6 bases from J, with 16 bases in between. The CDR3 is made up of 15 amino acids. The CDR3 is CASSSFGRGLNEQFF. CDR3 DNA sequence: TGTGCCAGCAGCTCCTTCGGCCGGGGCCTCAATGAGCAGTTCTTC. The full variable domain, with the rest looked up from reference TRBV7-2 and TRBJ2-1, is GAGVSQSPSNKVTEKGKDVELRCDPISGHTALYWYRQSLGQGLEFLIYFQGNSAPDKSGLPSDRFSAERTGGSVSTLTIQRTQQEDSAVYLCASSSFGRGLNEQFFGPGTRLTVL.

In regard to this clonotype: Since the CDR3 does not end with the conserved phenylalanine or tryptophan, this likely comes from a read error. Because the CDR3's place on the DNA is in doubt, the DNA is left out and the CDR3 is given as listed by TCRdb. The genes are TRBV7-3 and TRBJ2-2; no DNA check was done on the table's D call, TRBD1. Germline V CDR1 and CDR2: SGHTA, FQGTGA. 10 amino acids form the CDR3, both terminal residues included. Here the CDR3 reads CASSSMNREV.

This clonotype has ten or more counts. The J gene is TRBJ1-4, the V gene TRBV7-9, with D perhaps matching TRBD1 (5 bases). Germline V gives CDR1 SEHNR, CDR2 FQNEAQ (reference sequence). Trimming took 1 base from V and 8 from J, leaving 8 bases between them. The CDR3 sequence is 13 residues long. The CDR3 region is CASSLERGEKLFF. The DNA of the CDR3 is TGTGCCAGCAGCTTAGAGAGGGGAGAAAAACTGTTTTTT. Together with reference TRBV7-9 and TRBJ1-4, the CDR3 gives the full variable domain: DTGVSQNPRHKITKRGQNVTFRCDPISEHNRLYWYRQTLGQGPEFLTYFQNEAQLEKSRLLSDRFSAERPKGSFSTLEIQRTEQGDSAMYLCASSLERGEKLFFGSGTQLSVL.